This record concerns one T cell receptor beta chain sequence. Its target is not known. Treatment indicated: treatment-naive control, cytoreductive nephrectomy. Clear cell pathology was present in this patient's renal cell carcinoma. Control tumor donors were a few females and 10 or so males, median age approximately 60 years. The source of the sample is a study of radiation and T cells in renal cell carcinoma. Overall study results and limits: Dominant CDR3 motifs occupied more repertoire in irradiated than control tumors. Compared with controls, irradiated tumors showed greater TCR clonality.

Clones were sequenced by immunoSEQ multiplex PCR, and TCRdb holds only the in-frame ones, with some missing. In the table there are roughly 21,000 clones, less than 55% of which are singletons. Trimming left V 2 bases short and J 0 bases short, with 11 bases between. Germline loops: CDR1 SGHTA, CDR2 FQGTGA. The CDR3 runs 16 residues. The sample here was tumor tissue, taken from a patient whose treatment was nephrectomy without radiotherapy. This TCR was sampled from a human donor with renal cell carcinoma. This chain uses TRBV7-3 with TRBJ1-3; D perhaps matches TRBD1 (5 bases). CDR3 amino acids: CASSLEDGTSGNTIYF. In DNA form, the CDR3 reads TGTGCCAGCAGCTTAGAAGATGGGACCTCTGGAAACACCATATATTTT. Filled out from reference TRBV7-3 and TRBJ1-3, the complete variable domain reads GAGVSQTPSNKVTEKGKYVELRCDPISGHTALYWYRQSLGQGPEFLIYFQGTGAADDSGLPNDRFFAVRPEGSVSTLKIQRTERGDSAVYLCASSLEDGTSGNTIYFGEGSWLTVV.